The rows below give T cell receptor beta chains drawn from one sample of a study of blood T cell repertoires in COVID-19. Produced via immunoSEQ multiplex PCR; TCRdb's table is partial and in-frame only. The table lists about 480,000 clones, roughly 90% of them singletons, with over 1.5% in the top ten. The material sequenced was PBMCs or T cells enriched from blood (not recorded which). The receptors stem from a woman aged 35 to 49 who had recovered from COVID-19. Both conserved end residues are part of each CDR3. D genes are given only for firm matches. Clone size is not always given. Where it is, it says once, few, many or a class for expanded clones.

D	V	J	size	DNA	CDR3
-	TRBV6-4	TRBJ1-2	once	TGTGCCAGCTCCACCACGGGAAAATATGGCTACACCTTC	CASSTTGKYGYTF
-	TRBV15	TRBJ2-1	-	TGTGCCACCAGCTATGACTTGTCTGTAACCTACAATGAGCAGTTCTTC	CATSYDLSVTYNEQFF
TRBD2	TRBV10-2	TRBJ2-7	-	TGCGCCAGCAGTGGACTAGCGGGAAGGGACGAGCAGTACTTC	CASSGLAGRDEQYF
TRBD2	TRBV6-2/TRBV6-3	TRBJ2-2	-	TGTGCCAGCAGTTACTTAGCGGGAGTCAACACCGGGGAGCTGTTTTTT	CASSYLAGVNTGELFF
-	TRBV2	TRBJ2-3	-	TGTGCCAGCAGGGGGGGGCTTGACACAGATACGCAGTATTTT	CASRGGLDTDTQYF
TRBD2	TRBV9	TRBJ2-6	-	TGTGCCAGCAGCCCCAGAGCTCGGGAGGGGCCCTCCTCTGGGGCCAACGTCCTGACTTTC	CASSPRAREGPSSGANVLTF
TRBD1	TRBV3-1/TRBV3-2	TRBJ1-4	-	TGTGCCAGCAGCCAAGAAGGGACAGCTAATGAAAAACTGTTTTTT	CASSQEGTANEKLFF
TRBD2	TRBV19	TRBJ2-1	once	TGTGCCACCCGCCCCGGGACTAGCGGGGACTACAATGAGCAGTTCTTC	CATRPGTSGDYNEQFF
TRBD1	TRBV19	TRBJ1-5	-	TGTGCCAGTAGACCGACAGGGGGCATAAGCAATCAGCCCCAGCATTTT	CASRPTGGISNQPQHF
TRBD2	TRBV11-2	TRBJ2-7	-	TGTGCCAGCAGCTTAGGCCCCCCACTAGCGGGAGAAGGATCCTACGAGCAGTACTTC	CASSLGPPLAGEGSYEQYF
-	TRBV7-6	TRBJ2-3	-	TGTGCCAGCAGCCCCACCGGGACTAGCACAGATACGCAGTATTTT	CASSPTGTSTDTQYF
-	TRBV7-9	TRBJ1-1	-	TGTGCCAGCAGCTTAGATCAGGGGTGGGGCACTGAAGCTTTCTTT	CASSLDQGWGTEAFF
-	TRBV7-8	TRBJ2-6	once	TGTGCCAGCAGACCCGAGGGGGAGACCTGGTTCTCTGGGGCCAACGTCCTGACTTTC	CASRPEGETWFSGANVLTF